This TCR beta chain stems from a study of blood T cell repertoires in COVID-19. Study-wide background: From the United States, Italy and Spain came samples of acute and convalescent COVID-19. In each case, the material was cDNA or gDNA derived from T cells, B-cell-depleted T cells, or PBMCs.

Method: immunoSEQ multiplex PCR; TCRdb's copy keeps in-frame clones and lacks some. The sample includes about 120,000 clones, roughly 89% seen only once; the top ten take under 4%. The study assigned cohorts using participant-reported clinical history. Recovered status in Cohort 3 required two negative PCRs, clearance, or symptom resolution. Losses at the gene ends were 5 bases for V and 4 bases for J; bases not matched to a gene: 12. Germline values: CDR1 SGHTA, CDR2 FQGNSA. This CDR3 has 17 amino acids. The sequenced material came from PBMCs or T cells enriched from blood (not recorded which). This receptor was obtained from a woman in her twenties or thirties who had recovered from COVID-19. V usage is TRBV7-2 and J usage is TRBJ2-2, with TRBD2 identical over 8 bases. The CDR3 sequence: CASSRRQAGVTTGELFF. The CDR3 DNA is TGTGCCAGCAGCCGCCGTCAAGCGGGAGTAACCACCGGGGAGCTGTTTTTT.